Detailed here is one T cell receptor beta chain. The repertoire was sequenced with immunoSEQ multiplex PCR; TCRdb's copy has only in-frame clones and lacks some. The data hold roughly 200,000 clones, with roughly 90% observed a single time. The germline gives CDR1 LNHDA, CDR2 SQIVND (reference sequence). V lost 3 bases, J lost 1 base, and 6 bases stayed unmatched. The CDR3 sequence is 16 residues long. The data belong to a study of blood T cell repertoires in COVID-19. Study at large: T cells, B-cell-depleted T cells, or PBMCs provided the cDNA or gDNA that served as material.

Sequencing was done on a sample of PBMCs or T cells enriched from blood (not recorded which). This chain uses TRBV19 with TRBJ2-3, with 8 bases that match TRBD2. This clonotype originated in a woman aged 30 to 39 who had recovered from COVID-19. The DNA for the CDR3 is TGTGCCAGTAGTATTAATGAAGCGGGGGGCACAGATACGCAGTATTTT. Translating it yields CASSINEAGGTDTQYF.